These T cell receptor beta chains were read from a single sample in a study of cytomegalovirus exposure and HLA in healthy donors. TCRdb's copy holds only in-frame clones and misses some; the assay was immunoSEQ multiplex PCR. The data hold around 200,000 clones, with more than 85% observed a single time. The sequenced sample consisted of PBMCs. The source of these receptors is a woman aged 18-29 years in good health and CMV-seronegative. CDR3s include the opening cysteine and the closing phenylalanine or tryptophan. Each record gives: CDR3 protein, CDR3 DNA, J gene, D gene, V gene, clone size. The D gene is left open where the match is weak. Some rows mark clone size as missing; the rest say once, few, many or name a class of expanded clone.

CDR3: CATSREVGQGGETQYF; DNA: TGTGCCACCAGCAGAGAGGTAGGACAGGGAGGAGAGACCCAGTACTTC; J: TRBJ2-5; D: TRBD1; V: TRBV15; size: -
CDR3: CASSPFGSRETQYF; DNA: TGCGCCAGCAGCCCCTTCGGGAGTAGAGAGACCCAGTACTTC; J: TRBJ2-5; D: -; V: TRBV4-1; size: -
CDR3: CASSLRGLEQYF; DNA: TGTGCCAGCAGCCTTAGGGGGCTCGAGCAGTACTTC; J: TRBJ2-7; D: TRBD1; V: TRBV7-9; size: -
CDR3: CASSQEQFF; DNA: TGTGCCAGCAGTCAGGAGCAGTTCTTC; J: TRBJ2-1; D: -; V: TRBV6-6; size: -
CDR3: CASSFFTGTGNYNEQFF; DNA: TGTGCCAGCAGCTTCTTCACCGGGACAGGAAACTACAATGAGCAGTTCTTC; J: TRBJ2-1; D: TRBD1; V: TRBV5-4; size: -
CDR3: CASSSLAGSSYEQYF; DNA: TGTGCCAGTAGTTCCCTAGCGGGTAGCTCCTACGAGCAGTACTTC; J: TRBJ2-7; D: TRBD2; V: TRBV19; size: -
CDR3: CASSVLVGDGYTF; DNA: TGTGCCAGCAGCGTCTTGGTCGGGGATGGCTACACCTTC; J: TRBJ1-2; D: -; V: TRBV9; size: -
CDR3: CASSPYRRGSPTDTQYF; DNA: TGTGCCAGCAGCCCATACAGGCGGGGATCTCCCACAGATACGCAGTATTTT; J: TRBJ2-3; D: -; V: TRBV11-2; size: -
CDR3: CASSQLAGEYNEQFF; DNA: TGTGCCAGCAGCCAACTAGCGGGAGAATACAATGAGCAGTTCTTC; J: TRBJ2-1; D: TRBD2; V: TRBV6-4; size: -
CDR3: CASSLATGMDTEAFF; DNA: TGTGCCAGCAGCCTTGCCACAGGGATGGACACTGAAGCTTTCTTT; J: TRBJ1-1; D: -; V: TRBV11-2; size: -
CDR3: CASSTQAGKADTQYF; DNA: TGTGCCAGCAGCACCCAAGCGGGAAAAGCAGATACGCAGTATTTT; J: TRBJ2-3; D: TRBD2; V: TRBV7-3; size: -
CDR3: CASSSPRRGYGYTF; DNA: TGTGCCAGCAGCTCCCCCCGGCGGGGCTATGGCTACACCTTC; J: TRBJ1-2; D: -; V: TRBV11-2; size: -
CDR3: CASSRTGGSYEQYF; DNA: TGTGCCAGCAGCCGGACAGGGGGCTCCTACGAGCAGTACTTC; J: TRBJ2-7; D: TRBD1; V: TRBV6-5; size: -
CDR3: CASSLNPSSGYEQYF; DNA: TGTGCCAGCAGCTTGAACCCTAGCAGCGGCTACGAGCAGTACTTC; J: TRBJ2-7; D: -; V: TRBV5-4; size: -
CDR3: CASSDSVRDTQYF; DNA: TGTGCCAGCAGTGATTCAGTCCGAGATACGCAGTATTTT; J: TRBJ2-3; D: -; V: TRBV6-1; size: -
CDR3: CASRRARYGLTEAFF; DNA: TGTGCCAGCAGACGAGCCAGATATGGGCTCACTGAAGCTTTCTTT; J: TRBJ1-1; D: -; V: TRBV6-1; size: -
CDR3: CASSIRLAGTYEQYF; DNA: TGTGCCAGTAGTATTCGGTTAGCGGGGACCTACGAGCAGTACTTC; J: TRBJ2-7; D: TRBD2; V: TRBV19; size: -
CDR3: CSVDGGTDTQYF; DNA: TGCAGCGTTGACGGGGGCACAGATACGCAGTATTTT; J: TRBJ2-3; D: -; V: TRBV29-1; size: few
CDR3: CASSQEGRAREQYF; DNA: TGCGCCAGCAGCCAAGAGGGCAGGGCAAGAGAGCAGTACTTC; J: TRBJ2-7; D: -; V: TRBV4-1; size: -